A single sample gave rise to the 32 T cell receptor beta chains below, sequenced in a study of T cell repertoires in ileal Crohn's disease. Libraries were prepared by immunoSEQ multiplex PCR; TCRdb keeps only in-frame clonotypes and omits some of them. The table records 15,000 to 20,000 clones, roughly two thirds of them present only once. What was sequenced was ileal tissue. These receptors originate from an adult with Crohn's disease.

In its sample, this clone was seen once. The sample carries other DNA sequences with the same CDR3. CDR3 coding DNA: TGTGCCAGCAGTTCCCCCCCGACAGATACGCAGTATTTT. Translated: CASSSPPTDTQYF. The chain has TRBV28 and TRBJ2-3; D uncertain. CDR3 length equals 13 residues. CDR1 MDHEN and CDR2 SYDVKM come from the germline V gene. V was shortened by 4 bases and J by 3 bases, with 8 bases between the two germline ends.

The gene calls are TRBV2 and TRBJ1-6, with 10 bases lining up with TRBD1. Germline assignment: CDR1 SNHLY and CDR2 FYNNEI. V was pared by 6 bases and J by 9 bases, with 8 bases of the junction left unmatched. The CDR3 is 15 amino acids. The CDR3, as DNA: TGTGCCAGCAGGACGGGACAGGGGAGTGGTTCACCCCTCCACTTT. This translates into CASRTGQGSGSPLHF. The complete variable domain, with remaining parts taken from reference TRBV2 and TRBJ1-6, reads EPEVTQTPSHQVTQMGQEVILRCVPISNHLYFYWYRQILGQKVEFLVSFYNNEISEKSEIFDDQFSVERPDGSNFTLKIRSTKLEDSAMYFCASRTGQGSGSPLHFGNGTRLTVT.

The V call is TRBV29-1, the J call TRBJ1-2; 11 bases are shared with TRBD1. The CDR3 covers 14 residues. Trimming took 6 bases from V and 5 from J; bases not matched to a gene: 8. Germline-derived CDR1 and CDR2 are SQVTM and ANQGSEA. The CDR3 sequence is CSVPGQGAPYGYTF. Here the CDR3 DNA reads TGCAGCGTCCCAGGACAGGGGGCCCCTTATGGCTACACCTTC.

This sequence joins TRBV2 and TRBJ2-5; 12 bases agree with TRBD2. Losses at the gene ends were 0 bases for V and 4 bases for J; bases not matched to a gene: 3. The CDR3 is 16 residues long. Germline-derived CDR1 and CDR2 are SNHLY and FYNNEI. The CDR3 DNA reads TGTGCCAGCAGTGAAGCGTCGGGACTAGCGGGAGAGACCCAGTACTTC. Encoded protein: CASSEASGLAGETQYF.

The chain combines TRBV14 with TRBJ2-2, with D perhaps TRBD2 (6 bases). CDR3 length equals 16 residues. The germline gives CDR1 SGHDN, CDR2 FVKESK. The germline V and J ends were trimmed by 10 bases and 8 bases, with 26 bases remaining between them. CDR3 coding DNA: TGTGCCACATCCCGAGCCAGCGGGTGGCTTGGGGGGGAGCTGTTTTTT. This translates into CATSRASGWLGGELFF. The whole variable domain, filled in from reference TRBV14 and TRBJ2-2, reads EAGVTQFPSHSVIEKGQTVTLRCDPISGHDNLYWYRRVMGKEIKFLLHFVKESKQDESGMPNNRFLAERTGGTYSTLKVQPAELEDSGVYFCATSRASGWLGGELFFGEGSRLTVL.

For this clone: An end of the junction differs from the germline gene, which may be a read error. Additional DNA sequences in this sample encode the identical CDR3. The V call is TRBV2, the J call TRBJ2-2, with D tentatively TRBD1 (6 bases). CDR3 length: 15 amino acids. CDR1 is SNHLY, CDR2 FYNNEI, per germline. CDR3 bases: TGTGCCAGCAGTGAAAGGTCGCAGGGGTCCGGGGAACTGTTTTTT. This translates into CASSERSQGSGELFF.

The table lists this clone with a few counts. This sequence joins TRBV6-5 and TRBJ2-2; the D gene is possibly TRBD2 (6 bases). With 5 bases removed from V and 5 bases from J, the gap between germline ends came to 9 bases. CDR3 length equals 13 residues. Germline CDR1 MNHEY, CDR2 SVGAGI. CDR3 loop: CASSAGRTGELFF. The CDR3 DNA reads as TGTGCCAGCAGTGCGGGGCGTACCGGGGAGCTGTTTTTT.

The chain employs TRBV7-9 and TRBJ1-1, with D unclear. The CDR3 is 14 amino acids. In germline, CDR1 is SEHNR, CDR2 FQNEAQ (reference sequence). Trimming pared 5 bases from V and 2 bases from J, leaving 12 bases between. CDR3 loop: CASSPEKINTEAFF. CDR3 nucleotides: TGTGCCAGCAGCCCGGAGAAAATAAACACTGAAGCTTTCTTT. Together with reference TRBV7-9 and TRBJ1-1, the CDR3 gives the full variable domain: DTGVSQNPRHKITKRGQNVTFRCDPISEHNRLYWYRQTLGQGPEFLTYFQNEAQLEKSRLLSDRFSAERPKGSFSTLEIQRTEQGDSAMYLCASSPEKINTEAFFGQGTRLTVV.

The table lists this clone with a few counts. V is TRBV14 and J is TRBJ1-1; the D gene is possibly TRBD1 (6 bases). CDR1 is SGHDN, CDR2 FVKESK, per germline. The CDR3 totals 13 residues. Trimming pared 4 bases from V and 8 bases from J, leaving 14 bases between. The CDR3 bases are TGTGCCAGCAGCCCGTACAGGGATAGGGAAGCTTTCTTT. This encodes CASSPYRDREAFF.

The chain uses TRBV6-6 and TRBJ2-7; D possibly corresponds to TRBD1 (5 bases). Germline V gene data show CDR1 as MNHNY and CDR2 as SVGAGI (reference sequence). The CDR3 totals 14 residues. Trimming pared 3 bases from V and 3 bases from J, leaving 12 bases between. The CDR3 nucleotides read TGTGCCAGCAGTTATTCTCAGGGTAACTACGAGCAGTACTTC. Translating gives CASSYSQGNYEQYF.

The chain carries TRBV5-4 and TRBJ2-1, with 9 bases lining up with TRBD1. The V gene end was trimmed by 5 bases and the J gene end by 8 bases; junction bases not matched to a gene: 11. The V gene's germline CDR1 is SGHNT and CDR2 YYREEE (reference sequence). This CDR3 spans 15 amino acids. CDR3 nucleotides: TGTGCCAGCAGTAGTTCTGGGACAGGGTGGGATGAGCAGTTCTTC. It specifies CASSSSGTGWDEQFF.

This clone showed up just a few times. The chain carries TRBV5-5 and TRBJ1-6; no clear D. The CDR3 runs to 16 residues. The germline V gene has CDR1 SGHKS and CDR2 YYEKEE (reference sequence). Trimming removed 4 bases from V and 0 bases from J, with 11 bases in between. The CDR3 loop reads CASSPGGSSYNSPLHF. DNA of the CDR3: TGTGCCAGCAGCCCTGGCGGGAGCTCCTATAATTCACCCCTCCACTTT.

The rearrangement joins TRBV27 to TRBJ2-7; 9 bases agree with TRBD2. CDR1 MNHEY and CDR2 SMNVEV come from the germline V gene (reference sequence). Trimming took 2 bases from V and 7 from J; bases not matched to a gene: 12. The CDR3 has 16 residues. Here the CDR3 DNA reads TGTGCCAGCAGTTTACTCTTGACTAGCGGTGTCTTGGAGCAGTACTTC. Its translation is CASSLLLTSGVLEQYF.

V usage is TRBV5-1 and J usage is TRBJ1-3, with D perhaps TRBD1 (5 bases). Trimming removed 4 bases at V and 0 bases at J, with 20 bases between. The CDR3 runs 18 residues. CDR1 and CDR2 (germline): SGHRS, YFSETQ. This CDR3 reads CASSLGGGAVSSGNTIYF. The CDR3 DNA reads TGCGCCAGCAGCCTCGGGGGAGGAGCGGTCAGCTCTGGAAACACCATATATTTT.

This CDR3 reads CAWSVNRGYEQYF. CDR3 sequence (DNA): TGTGCCTGGAGTGTTAACAGGGGTTACGAGCAGTACTTC. The chain carries TRBV30 and TRBJ2-7; 7 bases are shared with TRBD1. Unmatched junction bases numbered 3, after V lost 0 bases and J lost 4 bases. The CDR3 spans 13 residues. Germline loops: CDR1 GTSNPN, CDR2 SVGIG (reference sequence).

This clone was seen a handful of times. CDR3 protein: CASSMGTGVITGELFF. DNA of the CDR3: TGTGCCAGCAGTATGGGGACAGGTGTGATCACCGGGGAGCTGTTTTTT. The chain couples TRBV25-1 to TRBJ2-2, with 8 bases fitting TRBD1. CDR1 and CDR2 (germline): MGHDK, SYGVNS. This CDR3 is 16 amino acids long. The J segment lost 4 bases and the V segment lost 5 bases, leaving 9 bases of the junction unmatched. The whole variable domain, remainder taken from reference TRBV25-1 and TRBJ2-2, is EADIYQTPRYLVIGTGKKITLECSQTMGHDKMYWYQQDPGMELHLIHYSYGVNSTEKGDLSSESTVSRIRTEHFPLTLESARPSHTSQYLCASSMGTGVITGELFFGEGSRLTVL.

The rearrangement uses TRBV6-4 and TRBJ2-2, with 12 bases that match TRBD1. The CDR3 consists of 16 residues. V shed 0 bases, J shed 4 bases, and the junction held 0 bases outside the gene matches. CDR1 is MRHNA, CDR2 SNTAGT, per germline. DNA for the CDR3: TGTGCCAGCAGTGACTCGGGACAGGGGGCCACCGGGGAGCTGTTTTTT. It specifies CASSDSGQGATGELFF.

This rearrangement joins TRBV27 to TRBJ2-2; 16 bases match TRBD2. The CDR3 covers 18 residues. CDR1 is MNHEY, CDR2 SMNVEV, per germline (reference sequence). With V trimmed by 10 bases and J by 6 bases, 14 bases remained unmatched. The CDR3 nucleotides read TGTGCCACCAAGGGACTAGCGGGAGGGCCTTGGGCCGCCGGGGAGCTGTTTTTT. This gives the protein CATKGLAGGPWAAGELFF.

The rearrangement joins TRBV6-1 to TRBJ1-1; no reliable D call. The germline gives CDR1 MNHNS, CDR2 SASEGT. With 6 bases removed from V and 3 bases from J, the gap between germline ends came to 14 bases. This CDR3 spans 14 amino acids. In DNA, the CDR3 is TGTGCCAGCAGACGGTACCTTGAGGACACTGAAGCTTTCTTT. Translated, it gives CASRRYLEDTEAFF.

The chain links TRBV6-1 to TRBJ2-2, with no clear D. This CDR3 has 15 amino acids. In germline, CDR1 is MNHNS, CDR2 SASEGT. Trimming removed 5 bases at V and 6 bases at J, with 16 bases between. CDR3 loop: CASSLSPTPSGELFF. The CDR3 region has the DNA TGTGCCAGCAGTCTCTCGCCCACACCATCCGGGGAGCTGTTTTTT.

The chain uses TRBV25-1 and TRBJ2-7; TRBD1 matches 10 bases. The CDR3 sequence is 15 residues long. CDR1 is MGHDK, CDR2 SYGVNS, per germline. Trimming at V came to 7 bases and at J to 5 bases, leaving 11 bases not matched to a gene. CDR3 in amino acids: CASKNSGTGVHEQYF. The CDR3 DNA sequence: TGTGCCAGCAAGAATTCCGGGACAGGGGTGCACGAGCAGTACTTC.

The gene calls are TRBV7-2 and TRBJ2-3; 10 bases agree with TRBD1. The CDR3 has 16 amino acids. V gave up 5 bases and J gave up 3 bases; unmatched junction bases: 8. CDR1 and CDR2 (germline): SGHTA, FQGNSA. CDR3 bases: TGTGCCAGCAGCACGTCTGGGACAGGGGCTACAGATACGCAGTATTTT. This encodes CASSTSGTGATDTQYF. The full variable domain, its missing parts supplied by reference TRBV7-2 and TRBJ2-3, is GAGVSQSPSNKVTEKGKDVELRCDPISGHTALYWYRQSLGQGLEFLIYFQGNSAPDKSGLPSDRFSAERTGGSVSTLTIQRTQQEDSAVYLCASSTSGTGATDTQYFGPGTRLTVL.

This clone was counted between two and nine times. CDR3 residues: CASSLGQRNIQYF. CDR3 DNA: TGCGCCAGCAGCTTGGGACAGAGAAACATTCAGTACTTC. The chain recombines TRBV5-1 with TRBJ2-4; D might be TRBD1 (5 bases). Germline assignment: CDR1 SGHRS and CDR2 YFSETQ. CDR3 size: 13 residues. V gave up 0 bases and J gave up 6 bases, with 7 bases separating them.

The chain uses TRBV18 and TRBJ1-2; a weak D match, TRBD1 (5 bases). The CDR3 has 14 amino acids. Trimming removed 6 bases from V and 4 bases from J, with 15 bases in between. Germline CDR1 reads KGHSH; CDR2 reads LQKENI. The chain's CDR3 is CASSSQGEGYGYTF. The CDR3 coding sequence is TGTGCCAGCTCCTCACAAGGGGAGGGCTATGGCTACACCTTC.

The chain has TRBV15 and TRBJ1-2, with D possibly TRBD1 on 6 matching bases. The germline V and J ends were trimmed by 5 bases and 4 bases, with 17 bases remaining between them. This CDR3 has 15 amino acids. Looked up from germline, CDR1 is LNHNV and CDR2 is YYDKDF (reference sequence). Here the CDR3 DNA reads TGTGCCACCAGCGCTCGGGGGGCCTTCGGCTATGGCTACACCTTC. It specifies CATSARGAFGYGYTF.

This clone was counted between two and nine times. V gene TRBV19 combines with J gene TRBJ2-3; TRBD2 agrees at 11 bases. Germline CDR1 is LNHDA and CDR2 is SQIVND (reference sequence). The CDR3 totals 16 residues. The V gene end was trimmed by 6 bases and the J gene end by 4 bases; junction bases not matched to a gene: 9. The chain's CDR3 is CASRVTSGKGSDTQYF. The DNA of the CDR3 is TGTGCCAGTAGGGTGACTAGCGGGAAAGGTTCAGATACGCAGTATTTT.

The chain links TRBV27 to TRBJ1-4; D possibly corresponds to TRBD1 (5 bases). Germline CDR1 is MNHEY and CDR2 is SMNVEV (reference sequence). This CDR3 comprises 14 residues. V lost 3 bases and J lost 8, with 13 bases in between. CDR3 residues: CASSLRRAGEKLFF. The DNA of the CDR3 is TGTGCCAGCAGTTTGAGGAGGGCAGGGGAAAAACTGTTTTTT.

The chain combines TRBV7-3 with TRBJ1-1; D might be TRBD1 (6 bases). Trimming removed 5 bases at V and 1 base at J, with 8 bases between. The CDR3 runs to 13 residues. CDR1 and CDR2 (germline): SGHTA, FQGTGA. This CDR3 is CASSTDRNTEAFF. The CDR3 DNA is TGTGCCAGCAGCACGGACAGGAACACTGAAGCTTTCTTT.

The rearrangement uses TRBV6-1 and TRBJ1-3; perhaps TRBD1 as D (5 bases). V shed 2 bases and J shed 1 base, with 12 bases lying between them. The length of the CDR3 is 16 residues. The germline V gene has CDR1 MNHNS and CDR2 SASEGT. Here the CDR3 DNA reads TGTGCCAGCAGTGAACAAGGGGCCCAATCTGGAAACACCATATATTTT. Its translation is CASSEQGAQSGNTIYF.

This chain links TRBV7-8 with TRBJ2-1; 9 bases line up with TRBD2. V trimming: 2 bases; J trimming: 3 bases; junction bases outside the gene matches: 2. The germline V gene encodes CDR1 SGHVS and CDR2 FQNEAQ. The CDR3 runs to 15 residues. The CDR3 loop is CASSLLSGSYNEQFF. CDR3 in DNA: TGTGCCAGCAGCTTACTTAGCGGGAGCTACAATGAGCAGTTCTTC.

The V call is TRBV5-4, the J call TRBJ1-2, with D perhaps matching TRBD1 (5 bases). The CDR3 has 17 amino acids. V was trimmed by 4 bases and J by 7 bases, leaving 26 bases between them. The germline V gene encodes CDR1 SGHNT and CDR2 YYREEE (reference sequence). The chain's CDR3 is CASSPLGGEKMLGGYTF. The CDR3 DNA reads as TGTGCCAGCAGCCCCCTGGGAGGGGAAAAAATGTTGGGTGGCTACACCTTC. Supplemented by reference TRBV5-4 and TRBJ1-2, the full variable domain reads ETGVTQSPTHLIKTRGQQVTLRCSSQSGHNTVSWYQQALGQGPQFIFQYYREEENGRGNFPPRFSGLQFPNYSSELNVNALELDDSALYLCASSPLGGEKMLGGYTFGSGTRLTVV.

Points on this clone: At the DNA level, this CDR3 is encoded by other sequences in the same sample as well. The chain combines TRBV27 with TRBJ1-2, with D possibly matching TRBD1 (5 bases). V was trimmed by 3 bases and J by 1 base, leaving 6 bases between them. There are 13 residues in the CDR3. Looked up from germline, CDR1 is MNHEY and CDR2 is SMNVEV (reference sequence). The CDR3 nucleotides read TGTGCCAGCAGTTTGGGACTTAACTATGGCTACACCTTC. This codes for CASSLGLNYGYTF.